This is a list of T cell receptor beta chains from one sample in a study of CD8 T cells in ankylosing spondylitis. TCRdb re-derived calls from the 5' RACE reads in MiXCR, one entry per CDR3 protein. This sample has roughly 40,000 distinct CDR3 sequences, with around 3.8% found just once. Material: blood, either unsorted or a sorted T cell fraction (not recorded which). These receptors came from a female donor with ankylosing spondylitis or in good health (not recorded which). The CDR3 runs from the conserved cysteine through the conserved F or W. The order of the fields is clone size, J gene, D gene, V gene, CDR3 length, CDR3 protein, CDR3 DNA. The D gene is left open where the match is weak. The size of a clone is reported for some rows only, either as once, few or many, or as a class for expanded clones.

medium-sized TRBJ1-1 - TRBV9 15 CASSVSQGGNTEAFF TGTGCCAGCAGCGTATCACAGGGTGGGAACACTGAAGCTTTCTTT
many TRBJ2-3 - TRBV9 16 CASSVEIRGVGDTQYF TGTGCCAGCAGCGTAGAGATTAGAGGGGTTGGGGATACGCAGTATTTT
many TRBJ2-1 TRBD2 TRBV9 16 CASSPTGTSGGNEQFF TGTGCCAGCAGCCCTACCGGGACTAGCGGGGGGAATGAGCAGTTCTTC
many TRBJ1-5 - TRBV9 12 CASSPRGGPQHF TGTGCCAGCAGCCCTAGAGGTGGGCCCCAGCATTTT
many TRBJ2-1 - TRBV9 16 CASSVESHSSYNEQFF TGTGCCAGCAGCGTAGAGAGCCACAGCTCCTACAATGAGCAGTTCTTC
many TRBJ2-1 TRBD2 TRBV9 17 CASSVTGLAVTYNEQFF TGTGCCAGCAGCGTTACCGGACTAGCGGTGACCTACAATGAGCAGTTCTTC
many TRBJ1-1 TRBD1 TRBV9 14 CASSPRQGNTEAFF TGTGCCAGCAGCCCCCGACAGGGTAACACTGAAGCTTTCTTT
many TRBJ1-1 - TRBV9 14 CASSVELESTEAFF TGTGCCAGCAGCGTAGAGTTGGAAAGCACTGAAGCTTTCTTT
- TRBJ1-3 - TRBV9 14 CASSVSIPGNTIYF TGTGCCAGCAGCGTGTCGATACCTGGAAACACCATATATTTT
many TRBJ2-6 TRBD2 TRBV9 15 CASSPGTIGANVLTF TGTGCCAGCAGCCCTGGGACTATCGGGGCCAACGTCCTGACTTTC
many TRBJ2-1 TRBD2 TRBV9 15 CASSASGGLRNEQFF TGTGCCAGCAGCGCCAGCGGGGGGCTCAGGAATGAGCAGTTCTTC
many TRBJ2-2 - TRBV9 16 CASSVATSTNTGELFF TGTGCCAGCAGCGTAGCTACTAGCACGAACACCGGGGAGCTGTTTTTT
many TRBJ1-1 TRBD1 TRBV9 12 CASSVGRGQAFF TGTGCCAGCAGCGTAGGGAGGGGGCAAGCTTTCTTT
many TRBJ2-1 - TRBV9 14 CASSVARGATEQFF TGTGCCAGCAGCGTAGCTCGGGGAGCGACTGAGCAGTTCTTC
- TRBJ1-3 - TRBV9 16 CASSQLGGSSGNTIYF TGTGCCAGCAGCCAGCTGGGGGGGAGCTCTGGAAACACCATATATTTT
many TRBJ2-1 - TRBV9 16 CASSVGDGVLGDEQFF TGTGCCAGCAGCGTAGGCGACGGGGTCCTGGGGGATGAGCAGTTCTTC
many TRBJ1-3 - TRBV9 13 CASSVGEGNTIYF TGTGCCAGCAGCGTAGGTGAGGGTAACACCATATATTTT
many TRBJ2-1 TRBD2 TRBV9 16 CASSAGLAGSYNEQFF TGTGCCAGCAGCGCAGGACTAGCCGGCTCCTACAATGAGCAGTTCTTC
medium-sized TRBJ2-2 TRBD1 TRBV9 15 CASSLGQGDTGELFF TGTGCCAGCAGCCTCGGACAGGGGGACACCGGGGAGCTGTTTTTT
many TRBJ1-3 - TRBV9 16 CASSVGSSFAGNTIYF TGTGCCAGCAGCGTAGGGTCATCGTTCGCTGGAAACACCATATATTTT
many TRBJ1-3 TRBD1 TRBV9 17 CASSVSPDRVDGNTIYF TGTGCCAGCAGCGTGTCGCCGGACAGGGTAGACGGAAACACCATATATTTT
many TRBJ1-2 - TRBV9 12 CASSSGIRGYTF TGTGCCAGCAGCTCGGGGATCCGCGGCTACACCTTC
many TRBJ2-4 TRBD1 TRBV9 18 CASSVDPGTGTLKNIQYF TGTGCCAGCAGCGTAGATCCCGGGACAGGGACTCTAAAAAACATTCAGTACTTC
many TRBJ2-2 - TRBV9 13 CASSGFSAGELFF TGTGCCAGCAGCGGCTTCTCGGCCGGGGAGCTGTTTTTT
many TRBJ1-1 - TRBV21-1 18 CASSKALDRVKLNTEAFF TGTGCCAGCAGCAAAGCGCTGGACAGGGTAAAACTTAACACTGAAGCTTTCTTT
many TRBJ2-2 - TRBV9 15 CASSSTVANTGELFF TGTGCCAGCAGCTCGACGGTCGCGAACACCGGGGAGCTGTTTTTT
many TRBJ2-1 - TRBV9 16 CASSVGVVALYNEQFF TGTGCCAGCAGCGTAGGGGTGGTGGCCCTCTACAATGAGCAGTTCTTC